What follows describes a single T cell receptor (beta chain). The V gene's germline CDR1 is SGHDN and CDR2 FVKESK. The CDR3 is made up of 16 amino acids. Trimming at V came to 6 bases and at J to 4 bases, leaving 10 bases not matched to a gene. This entry comes from a study of blood T cell repertoires in COVID-19. The wider study: Some COVID-19 samples were acute and others convalescent; all came from the United States, Italy and Spain. T cells, B-cell-depleted T cells, or PBMCs supplied cDNA or gDNA.

Original analysis: Using reference gene primer amplification, nucleated cell counts were estimated. This table comes from immunoSEQ multiplex PCR, and its TCRdb copy is limited to in-frame clones, with some not included. Clone size and V and J calls were adopted from that table, with D and trimming inferred from the DNA. The profile shows 20,000 to 25,000 clones, about nine tenths of them singletons. This TCR was recovered from a woman in her seventies with active COVID-19. J is TRBJ2-7 and V is TRBV14, with 12 nucleotides matching TRBD1. Material: peripheral blood. The CDR3 reads CASSLEPGQGAYEQYF. The DNA for the CDR3 is TGTGCCAGCAGTTTGGAACCGGGACAGGGGGCTTACGAGCAGTACTTC.